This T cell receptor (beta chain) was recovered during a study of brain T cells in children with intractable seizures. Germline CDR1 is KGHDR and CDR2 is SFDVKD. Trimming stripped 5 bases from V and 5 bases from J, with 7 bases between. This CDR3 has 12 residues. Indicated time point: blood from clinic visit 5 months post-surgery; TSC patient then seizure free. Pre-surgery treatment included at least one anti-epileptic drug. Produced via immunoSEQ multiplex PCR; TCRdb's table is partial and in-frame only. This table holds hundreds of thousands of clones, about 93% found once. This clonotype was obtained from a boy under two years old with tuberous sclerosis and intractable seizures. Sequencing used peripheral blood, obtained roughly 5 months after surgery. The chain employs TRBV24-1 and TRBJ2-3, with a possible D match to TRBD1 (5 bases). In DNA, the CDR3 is TGTGCCACCAGTGGGCAGGGAGATACGCAGTATTTT. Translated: CATSGQGDTQYF.